This T cell receptor (beta chain) was identified during a study of Graves' ophthalmopathy and Graves' hyperthyroidism. Study findings and constraints: Ophthalmopathy versus stable hyperthyroidism: 13-signature model gave 85% to 90% sensitivity, approximately 80% specificity.

What supplied the PBMCs was roughly 9.7 ml of fresh peripheral blood. This clonotype was observed many times. What it binds is unknown. Transcripts of RNA were the source for amplifying TCR beta CDR3 regions. The authors performed first-round RT-PCR with HTBI primers and then a second-round multiplex PCR. TCRdb ran MiXCR on the multiplex PCR reads and lists one entry per CDR3 protein. The table has more than 300,000 distinct CDR3 sequences, over 15% seen once. CDR1 is MNHNS, CDR2 SASEGT, per germline. CDR3 length: 14 residues. Trimming took 1 base from V and 2 from J, leaving 9 bases between them. The chain combines TRBV6-1 with TRBJ2-7, with D perhaps TRBD1 (5 bases). This TCR derives from a woman aged 18-29 years with stable Graves' hyperthyroidism. The sequenced sample consisted of peripheral blood. CDR3 nucleotide sequence: TGTGCCAGCAGTGAAGGCGGACAAGCCTACGAGCAGTACTTC. This sequence encodes CASSEGGQAYEQYF.